This record concerns one T cell receptor (beta chain) sequence. The data stem from a study of blood T cell repertoires in COVID-19. Looking at the study overall: Sources were T cells, B-cell-depleted T cells, or PBMCs; the material itself was cDNA or gDNA.

Produced via immunoSEQ multiplex PCR; TCRdb's table is partial and in-frame only. This table holds 300,000 to 400,000 clones, 89% found once. Germline values: CDR1 SGDLS, CDR2 YYNGEE. The CDR3 is made up of 14 amino acids. Germline trimming cut 6 bases from V and 8 bases from J; bases unmatched to any gene: 11. The participants were between roughly 18 and 100 years old and came from some 25 US areas. In assigning cohorts, the study relied on participant-reported clinical history. Recovered participants had two consecutive negative NP/OP PCR tests, healthcare professional clearance, or symptom resolution.

The V and J genes are TRBV9 and TRBJ1-2, with 9 bases matching TRBD1. The TCR was taken from a man between 60 and 75 years old who had recovered from COVID-19. Sequenced: PBMCs or T cells enriched from blood (not recorded which). Here the CDR3 DNA reads TGTGCCAGCACCGGGACAGGGCGTATCGAAGGCTACACCTTC. Translation gives CASTGTGRIEGYTF.